This T cell receptor beta chain derives from a study of blood T cell repertoires in COVID-19. Study-level information: Specimens from acute and convalescent COVID-19 originated in the United States, Italy and Spain. PBMCs, B-cell-depleted T cells, or T cells were the source of the cDNA or gDNA that made up the material.

CDR3 length: 15 amino acids. Germline lookup yields CDR1 MNHEY and CDR2 SVGAGI. After removal of 6 bases from V and 0 bases from J, the junction contained 7 bases not matched to a gene. Study processing details: How many nucleated cells were present was estimated from reference gene primer amplification. Assay: immunoSEQ multiplex PCR; the TCRdb copy retains only in-frame clones and omits some. From that table come the V and J calls and clone size; the DNA was used to work out D and trimming. Seen here are 260,000 or so clones, 65% to 85% observed once, and the top ten hold 5.7%. The sequenced material came from peripheral blood. The TCR comes from a man older than 75 with acute or convalescent COVID-19. The chain uses TRBV6-5 and TRBJ1-2; 7 bases line up with TRBD1. The CDR3 DNA reads TGTGCCAGCAGACCCGGGACAGCTTCTAACTATGGCTACACCTTC. Translation: CASRPGTASNYGYTF.